The T cell receptor beta chain described here comes from a study of OX40 agonist ivuxolimab in advanced cancers. CDR1 and CDR2 from the germline V gene are MDHEN and SYDVKM. This CDR3 has 16 amino acids. V shed 5 bases, J shed 5 bases, and the junction held 7 bases outside the gene matches. Libraries were prepared by immunoSEQ multiplex PCR; TCRdb keeps only in-frame clonotypes and omits some of them. The sample contains about 67,000 clones, about nine tenths of which appear only once. Patients were excluded for autoimmune disease history or systemic immunosuppression. V and J are TRBV28 and TRBJ2-1; 12 bases match TRBD2. The TCR was taken from an adult with an advanced solid tumor such as melanoma, head and neck, liver or kidney cancer. The sequencing used CD4+ or CD8+ T cells sorted from blood, collected in a trial of the OX40 agonist ivuxolimab. As DNA, the CDR3 is TGTGCCAGCAGTGCCCCGACTAGCGGGAGAAACAATGAGCAGTTCTTC. This codes for CASSAPTSGRNNEQFF.